A single sample gave rise to the 20 T cell receptor beta chains below, sequenced in a study of blood T cell repertoires in COVID-19 (TCRdb year 2020). The library was built by means of the immunoSEQ multiplex PCR assay. In TCRdb, the immuneACCESS table is reduced to in-frame sequences with V and J assigned. These tables do not hold every clone; where another copy was compared, an unresolved V gene accounts for under half, and the others remain unexplained. The sample yields over 200,000 clones; around four fifths were counted once. Of the sample, about 15% falls within the top ten clones. Sequencing used PBMCs or T cells enriched from blood (not recorded which). These receptors all stem from a man in his forties or fifties who had recovered from COVID-19.

The chain recombines TRBV14 with TRBJ1-2; D gene uncertain. Deletions cut 0 bases from V and 3 bases from J, with 2 bases between. The CDR3 length is 12 residues. Germline-derived CDR1 and CDR2 are SGHDN and FVKESK. CDR3 bases: TGTGCCAGCAGCCAAGACTACTATGGCTACACCTTC. Protein sequence: CASSQDYYGYTF. Filled out from reference TRBV14 and TRBJ1-2, the complete variable domain reads EAGVTQFPSHSVIEKGQTVTLRCDPISGHDNLYWYRRVMGKEIKFLLHFVKESKQDESGMPNNRFLAERTGGTYSTLKVQPAELEDSGVYFCASSQDYYGYTFGSGTRLTVV.

This clone has only one observation. The chain combines TRBV4-1 with TRBJ2-1; a possible D gene is TRBD2 (6 bases). V was cut by 1 base and J by 7 bases, with 17 bases left in between. Germline V lookup: CDR1 MGHRA, CDR2 YSYEKL. This CDR3 has 16 amino acids. The CDR3 spells CASSQVWREYRNEQFF. The CDR3 nucleotides read TGCGCCAGCAGCCAAGTCTGGAGGGAATACAGAAATGAGCAGTTCTTC.

The J gene is TRBJ2-6, the V gene TRBV7-2; D may be TRBD2 (5 bases). The CDR3 consists of 18 residues. Germline V gene sequence: CDR1 SGHTA, CDR2 FQGNSA. V was shortened by 7 bases and J by 0 bases, with 19 bases between the two germline ends. DNA of the CDR3: TGTGCCAGCACCCCTGGTGGAGGACCCCGCTCTGGGGCCAACGTCCTGACTTTC. It is translated as CASTPGGGPRSGANVLTF.

The chain has TRBV7-2 and TRBJ2-5, with 12 nucleotides matching TRBD2. Per the germline V gene, CDR1 is SGHTA and CDR2 is FQGNSA. J was trimmed by 2 bases and V by 3 bases; bases with no gene match: 7. This CDR3 is 17 amino acids long. In DNA form, the CDR3 reads TGTGCCAGCAGCTTTCCCTCTAGCGGGGGGGCACAAGAGACCCAGTACTTC. Its translation is CASSFPSSGGAQETQYF.

V usage is TRBV15 and J usage is TRBJ1-5, with 8 bases lining up with TRBD1. This CDR3 has 16 amino acids. V was clipped by 5 bases and J by 6 bases; unmatched bases: 12. CDR1 is LNHNV and CDR2 is YYDKDF in the germline V gene (reference sequence). In DNA form, the CDR3 reads TGTGCCACCAGCTCACCGGACAGGGATGGTGTTCAGCCCCAGCATTTT. This translates into CATSSPDRDGVQPQHF.

The chain employs TRBV2 and TRBJ2-7, with 11 bases identical to TRBD1. Trimming took 4 bases from V and 4 from J; bases not matched to a gene: 6. Germline V gene data show CDR1 as SNHLY and CDR2 as FYNNEI. This CDR3 contains 15 residues. The CDR3 bases are TGTGCCAGCAGTGGGCCGGGACAGGGGGTTTACGAGCAGTACTTC. Its translation: CASSGPGQGVYEQYF.

Many counts were recorded for this clone. The chain combines TRBV28 with TRBJ1-3, with D uncertain. V shed 3 bases and J shed 4 bases, with 4 bases lying between them. The CDR3 length is 12 residues. The germline V gene has CDR1 MDHEN and CDR2 SYDVKM. The CDR3 DNA sequence: TGTGCCAGCAGTTTGCGGGGAAACACCATATATTTT. Translating gives CASSLRGNTIYF.

This chain uses TRBV5-5 with TRBJ1-5; D perhaps matches TRBD1 (5 bases). The V end lost 1 base, the J end lost 1 base, and 12 bases lay between the germline ends. The CDR3 runs to 16 residues. Germline V gene sequence: CDR1 SGHKS, CDR2 YYEKEE (reference sequence). CDR3: CASSLFRGRSNQPQHF. For the CDR3, the DNA is TGTGCCAGCAGCTTGTTTCGGGGGAGAAGCAATCAGCCCCAGCATTTT.

V gene TRBV5-4 combines with J gene TRBJ2-7; D perhaps matches TRBD2 (6 bases). Germline CDR1 is SGHNT and CDR2 is YYREEE (reference sequence). Trimming took 3 bases from V and 1 from J, leaving 8 bases between them. This CDR3 comprises 13 residues. The CDR3 protein is CASSSSDSYEQYF. The CDR3 DNA sequence: TGTGCCAGCAGCTCTAGCGATTCCTACGAGCAGTACTTC.

The CDR3 bases are TGTGCCAGCAGCCCCCCCCTCGGGGGAGGGGAGACCCAGTACTTC. It encodes CASSPPLGGGETQYF. This chain uses TRBV3-1 (or the pseudogene TRBV3-2) with TRBJ2-5; TRBD2 aligns across 7 bases. With V trimmed by 4 bases and J by 5 bases, 10 bases remained unmatched. CDR3 size: 15 residues. Per the germline V gene, CDR1 is LGHDT and CDR2 is YNNKEL (reference sequence).

The rearrangement links TRBV6-5 to TRBJ2-1; TRBD2 matches at 7 bases. V gave up 6 bases and J gave up 7 bases; unmatched junction bases: 9. This CDR3 contains 14 residues. CDR1 and CDR2 from the germline V gene are MNHEY and SVGAGI. DNA for the CDR3: TGTGCCAGCAGAAAGGGGACTACCGAAAATGAGCAGTTCTTC. Translating gives CASRKGTTENEQFF.

The rearrangement joins TRBV7-9 to TRBJ2-2; 7 bases agree with TRBD1. Germline V CDR1 and CDR2: SEHNR, FQNEAQ (reference sequence). The CDR3 consists of 17 residues. J gave up 2 bases and V 5 bases, and 11 bases lay outside the gene matches. CDR3: CASSPLLQGINTGELFF. Here the CDR3 DNA reads TGTGCCAGCAGCCCTTTACTACAGGGGATCAACACCGGGGAGCTGTTTTTT.

This clone appeared once. CDR3 nucleotide sequence: TGTGCCAGCAGCTTGGTAGAGGGGGCCAGATATGGCTACACCTTC. Translation gives CASSLVEGARYGYTF. The chain couples TRBV5-4 to TRBJ1-2; TRBD1 agrees at 7 bases. The CDR3 extends over 15 amino acids. The germline V gene has CDR1 SGHNT and CDR2 YYREEE (reference sequence). V shed 0 bases, J shed 5 bases, and the junction held 7 bases outside the gene matches. Variable domain in full (rest from reference TRBV5-4 and TRBJ1-2): ETGVTQSPTHLIKTRGQQVTLRCSSQSGHNTVSWYQQALGQGPQFIFQYYREEENGRGNFPPRFSGLQFPNYSSELNVNALELDDSALYLCASSLVEGARYGYTFGSGTRLTVV.

The gene calls are TRBV2 and TRBJ2-5, with 8 bases aligning to TRBD2. V lost 7 bases, J lost 5 bases, and 9 bases stayed unmatched. CDR3 length: 14 residues. The germline V gene encodes CDR1 SNHLY and CDR2 FYNNEI. As DNA, the CDR3 is TGTGCCAGCACAAGCGGGGGCGGGAGGGAGACCCAGTACTTC. As protein: CASTSGGGRETQYF.

J is TRBJ2-3 and V is TRBV9; 14 nucleotides agree with TRBD2. This CDR3 comprises 18 residues. Looked up from germline, CDR1 is SGDLS and CDR2 is YYNGEE. The J segment lost 2 bases and the V segment lost 3 bases, leaving 8 bases of the junction unmatched. CDR3 amino acids: CASSAMGLAGALTDTQYF. The CDR3 nucleotides are TGTGCCAGCAGCGCCATGGGACTAGCGGGGGCACTCACAGATACGCAGTATTTT.

This clone was found once. The J gene is TRBJ2-1, the V gene TRBV5-4; 13 positions match TRBD2. The germline V gene encodes CDR1 SGHNT and CDR2 YYREEE (reference sequence). The ends lost 2 bases at V and 6 bases at J; junction bases unmatched: 5. The CDR3 runs 16 residues. The CDR3 sequence: CASSFPGTSGTNEQFF. The CDR3 nucleotides are TGTGCCAGCAGCTTCCCCGGGACTAGCGGGACCAATGAGCAGTTCTTC.

The V and J genes are TRBV9 and TRBJ2-3; 7 bases are a match to TRBD2. CDR3 size: 15 residues. The junction had 5 bases not matched to a gene; V was cut back by 4 bases and J by 0 bases. The germline CDR1 and CDR2 sequences are SGDLS and YYNGEE. The CDR3 nucleotides read TGTGCCAGCAGCCTAGACGGGGGGAGCACAGATACGCAGTATTTT. Translating gives CASSLDGGSTDTQYF.

The chain couples TRBV28 to TRBJ1-1; 7 nucleotides agree with TRBD1. The CDR3 totals 15 residues. From germline, CDR1 is MDHEN and CDR2 SYDVKM. J lost 3 bases, V lost 0 bases, and 4 bases had no gene match. The CDR3 coding sequence is TGTGCCAGCAGTTTATGGACAGGGCATTACACTGAAGCTTTCTTT. This translates into CASSLWTGHYTEAFF. Variable domain in full (rest from reference TRBV28 and TRBJ1-1): DVKVTQSSRYLVKRTGEKVFLECVQDMDHENMFWYRQDPGLGLRLIYFSYDVKMKEKGDIPEGYSVSREKKERFSLILESASTNQTSMYLCASSLWTGHYTEAFFGQGTRLTVV.

CDR3 DNA: TGTGCCAGCAGCCCTGGACTAGCCTCGAACACCGGGGAGCTGTTTTTT. Its translation: CASSPGLASNTGELFF. This rearrangement joins TRBV7-3 to TRBJ2-2, with 8 positions matching TRBD2. CDR3 size: 16 residues. The V gene end was trimmed by 5 bases and the J gene end by 0 bases; junction bases not matched to a gene: 5. The germline CDR1 and CDR2 sequences are SGHTA and FQGTGA.

This chain links TRBV6-5 with TRBJ1-2; tentatively, D is TRBD1 (5 bases). Germline V gene sequence: CDR1 MNHEY, CDR2 SVGAGI. There are 13 residues in the CDR3. V lost 7 bases, J lost 2 bases, and 11 bases lay in between. CDR3 region: CASTRQLNYGYTF. In DNA form, the CDR3 reads TGTGCCAGCACCAGACAGTTAAACTATGGCTACACCTTC.